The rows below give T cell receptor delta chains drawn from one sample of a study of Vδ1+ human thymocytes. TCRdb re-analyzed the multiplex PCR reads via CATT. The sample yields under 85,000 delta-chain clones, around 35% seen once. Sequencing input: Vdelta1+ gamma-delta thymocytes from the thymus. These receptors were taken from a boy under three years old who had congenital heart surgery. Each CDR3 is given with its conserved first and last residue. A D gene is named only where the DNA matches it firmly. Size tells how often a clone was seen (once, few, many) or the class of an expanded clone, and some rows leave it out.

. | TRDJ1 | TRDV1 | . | CALGELLDSCTDKLIF | TGTGCTCTTGGGGAACTTCTGGATTCGTGTACCGATAAACTCATCTTT
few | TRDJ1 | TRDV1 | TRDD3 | CALGDFPTHHPTPVLGDRNKYTDRLIF | TGTGCTCTTGGGGACTTCCCCACCCATCATCCCACGCCAGTACTGGGGGATAGAAATAAGTACACCGATAGACTCATCTTT
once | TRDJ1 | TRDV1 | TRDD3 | CALGEAFVTGGYGCTDKLIF | TGTGCTCTTGGGGAGGCCTTTGTCACTGGGGGATACGGGTGCACCGATAAACTCATCTTT
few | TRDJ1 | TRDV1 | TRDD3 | CALGELGTYPTGGYFRLIF | TGTGCTCTTGGGGAACTCGGTACTTACCCGACTGGGGGATACTTTAGACTCATCTTT
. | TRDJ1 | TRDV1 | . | CALGERLPGLLVPKLIF | TGTGCTCTTGGGGAGCGCCTACCAGGGTTACTCGTGCCAAAACTCATCTTT
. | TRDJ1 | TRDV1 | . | CALGELPKESEPQRAKYTDKLIF | TGTGCTCTTGGGGAACTACCAAAAGAGTCCGAGCCGCAAAGGGCCAAGTACACCGATAAACTCATCTTT
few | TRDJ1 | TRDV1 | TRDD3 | CALLATGYYPSHWGIHHTDKLIF | TGTGCTCTTCTGGCCACCGGATATTACCCTTCTCACTGGGGGATACACCACACCGATAAACTCATCTTT
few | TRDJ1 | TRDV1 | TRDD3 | CALGEPSTYWGILGLIF | TGTGCTCTTGGGGAACCCTCAACGTACTGGGGGATACTGGGACTCATCTTT
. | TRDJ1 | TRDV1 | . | CALGTPISGTDKLIF | TGTGCTCTTGGGACCCCCATTTCCGGGACCGATAAACTCATCTTT
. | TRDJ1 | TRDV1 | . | CALGEPTPIFLRKGINTDKLIF | TGTGCTCTTGGGGAACCGACCCCCATTTTCCTACGTAAGGGGATAAACACCGATAAACTCATCTTT
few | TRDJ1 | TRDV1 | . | CALGELTVVKMYTDKLIF | TGTGCTCTTGGGGAACTTACAGTCGTGAAGATGTACACCGATAAACTCATCTTT
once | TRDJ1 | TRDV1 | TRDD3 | CALGDPLDFPDWGWRGKRAHTDKLIF | TGTGCTCTTGGGGACCCCCTCGACTTCCCAGACTGGGGCTGGCGGGGGAAACGGGCCCACACCGATAAACTCATCTTT
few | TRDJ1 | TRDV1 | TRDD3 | CALGEPLLTGGWVPYTDKLIF | TGTGCTCTTGGGGAGCCGTTACTTACTGGGGGATGGGTTCCTTACACCGATAAACTCATCTTT
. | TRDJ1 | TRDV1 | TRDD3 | CALGPLTTGGYWTDKLIF | TGTGCTCTTGGACCCTTAACGACTGGGGGATACTGGACCGATAAACTCATCTTT
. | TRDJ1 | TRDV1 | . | CALGEFRLRTGAYTDKLIF | TGTGCTCTTGGGGAATTCCGGCTACGTACGGGAGCTTACACCGATAAACTCATCTTT
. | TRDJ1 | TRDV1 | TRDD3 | CALGNPRGYAGFEYTDKLIF | TGTGCTCTTGGGAATCCTAGGGGATACGCTGGGTTTGAGTACACCGATAAACTCATCTTT
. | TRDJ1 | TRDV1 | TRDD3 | CALGEQAEKVLGDPHKLIF | TGTGCTCTTGGGGAACAGGCCGAGAAGGTACTGGGGGATCCCCATAAACTCATCTTT
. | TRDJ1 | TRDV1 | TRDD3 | CALGYPLCVGDTDTDKLIF | TGTGCTCTTGGGTACCCCCTTTGTGTGGGGGATACCGACACCGATAAACTCATCTTT
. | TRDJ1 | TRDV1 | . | CALGELGQWRGHYHTDKLIF | TGTGCTCTTGGGGAACTAGGCCAGTGGAGGGGTCATTATCACACCGATAAACTCATCTTT
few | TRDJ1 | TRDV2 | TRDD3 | CACEDWGISSGTDKLIF | TGTGCCTGTGAAGACTGGGGGATATCATCGGGCACCGATAAACTCATCTTT
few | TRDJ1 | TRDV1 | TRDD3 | CALGEPRLGDTNTDKLIF | TGTGCTCTTGGGGAACCGAGACTGGGGGATACGAACACCGATAAACTCATCTTT
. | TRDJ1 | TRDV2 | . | CACDPGTWGPDTDKLIF | TGTGCCTGTGACCCGGGTACGTGGGGGCCCGACACCGATAAACTCATCTTT
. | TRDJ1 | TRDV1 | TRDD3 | CALGEPTSLPLERTGGYAPKYTDKLIF | TGTGCTCTTGGGGAACCCACTTCCCTTCCACTAGAACGAACTGGGGGATACGCTCCCAAGTACACCGATAAACTCATCTTT
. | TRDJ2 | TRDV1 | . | CALGRPSYDAVGYWGPPLTAQLFF | TGTGCTCTTGGGCGGCCTTCCTACGACGCGGTAGGGTACTGGGGGCCCCCTTTGACAGCACAACTCTTCTTT
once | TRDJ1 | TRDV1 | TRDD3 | CALGEVLAYRGDRRARHTDKLIF | TGTGCTCTTGGGGAAGTTCTAGCCTACAGGGGGGATAGAAGAGCTCGCCACACCGATAAACTCATCTTT
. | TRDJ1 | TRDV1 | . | CALGELALGGALRTDKLIF | TGTGCTCTTGGGGAACTCGCCCTTGGTGGGGCCCTAAGGACCGATAAACTCATCTTT
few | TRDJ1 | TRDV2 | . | CACDTESGALVSPIDKLIF | TGTGCCTGTGACACCGAGAGTGGGGCCCTGGTATCTCCCATCGATAAACTCATCTTT
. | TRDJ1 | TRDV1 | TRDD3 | CALGELVTRILRGYWGTATDKLIF | TGTGCTCTTGGGGAACTAGTTACGCGGATCCTACGAGGGTACTGGGGGACAGCCACCGATAAACTCATCTTT
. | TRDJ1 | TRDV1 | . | CALARLGILYTDKLIF | TGTGCTCTTGCGAGACTGGGCATCCTGTACACCGATAAACTCATCTTT
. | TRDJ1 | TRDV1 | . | CALGELARGWGPHTDKLIF | TGTGCTCTTGGGGAACTAGCCCGGGGTTGGGGGCCTCACACCGATAAACTCATCTTT
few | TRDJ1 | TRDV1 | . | CALGEPDCRGKLIF | TGTGCTCTTGGGGAACCGGACTGCCGGGGTAAACTCATCTTT
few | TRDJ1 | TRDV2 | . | CACDTRAPGLIF | TGTGCCTGTGACACACGAGCCCCCGGACTCATCTTT
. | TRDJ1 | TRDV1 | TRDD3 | CALGEPTVLGDTADNLIF | TGTGCTCTTGGGGAACCCACCGTACTGGGGGATACTGCCGATAACCTCATCTTT
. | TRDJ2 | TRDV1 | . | CALGERSSQPLTAQLFF | TGTGCTCTTGGGGAACGTTCGTCCCAACCGCTGACAGCACAACTCTTCTTT
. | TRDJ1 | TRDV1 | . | CALGVSTWAAHTDKLIF | TGTGCTCTTGGGGTATCTACGTGGGCGGCCCACACCGATAAACTCATCTTT
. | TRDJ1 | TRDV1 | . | CALGELSGYLGTDKLIF | TGTGCTCTTGGGGAACTCTCCGGATACTTGGGCACCGATAAACTCATCTTT
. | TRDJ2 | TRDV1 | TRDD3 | CALGELSSVLGKTRLLAAQLFF | TGTGCTCTTGGGGAACTTTCCTCCGTACTGGGGAAAACCCGTTTGTTGGCAGCACAACTCTTCTTT
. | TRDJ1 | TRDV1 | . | CALGEHDTSRIYSHNSWDFDKLIF | TGTGCTCTTGGGGAACACGATACTTCCCGCATTTACTCACACAACTCTTGGGACTTCGATAAACTCATCTTT
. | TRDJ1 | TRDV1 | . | CALGGEDKLIF | TGTGCTCTTGGGGGGGAGGATAAACTCATCTTT
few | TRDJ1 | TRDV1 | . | CALGAPGTFQTSDKLIF | TGTGCTCTTGGGGCCCCCGGGACCTTCCAAACCTCCGATAAACTCATCTTT
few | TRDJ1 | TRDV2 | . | CACESGGEYTDKLIF | TGTGCCTGTGAGTCCGGGGGAGAATACACCGATAAACTCATCTTT
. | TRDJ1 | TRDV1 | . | CALGELKGILPPLNTDKLIF | TGTGCTCTTGGGGAACTAAAAGGGATCCTACCTCCACTGAACACCGATAAACTCATCTTT
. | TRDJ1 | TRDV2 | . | CACAPDSTTSADKPIF | TGTGCCTGTGCACCTGACTCTACTACGTCCGCCGATAAACCCATCTTT
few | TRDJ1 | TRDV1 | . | CALGEPADKLIF | TGTGCTCTTGGGGAACCGGCCGATAAACTCATCTTT
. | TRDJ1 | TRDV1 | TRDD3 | CALGESPPVESSSVLGDTRCGTDKLIF | TGTGCTCTTGGGGAGTCCCCCCCGGTCGAGAGTTCCTCAGTACTGGGGGATACCAGGTGTGGCACCGATAAACTCATCTTT
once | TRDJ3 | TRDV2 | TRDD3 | CACDTTDTNWGIPAPWDTRQMFF | TGTGCCTGTGACACTACAGACACTAACTGGGGGATACCCGCCCCCTGGGACACCCGACAGATGTTTTTC
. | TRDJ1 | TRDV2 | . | CACDPTGLIF | TGTGCCTGTGACCCCACGGGGCTCATCTTT
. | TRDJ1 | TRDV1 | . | CALGKDYTDKLIF | TGTGCTCTTGGGAAGGATTACACCGATAAACTCATCTTT
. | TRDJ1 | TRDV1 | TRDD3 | CALGVPFPTWGIRGTDKLIF | TGTGCTCTTGGGGTCCCCTTTCCTACCTGGGGGATACGCGGCACCGATAAACTCATCTTT
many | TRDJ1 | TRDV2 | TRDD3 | CACDPPRTGGYESDKLIF | TGTGCCTGTGACCCCCCCCGTACTGGGGGATACGAGTCCGATAAACTCATCTTT
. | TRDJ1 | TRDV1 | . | CALGDPSYRRRSTGGSDKLIF | TGTGCTCTTGGGGATCCTTCCTACCGTCGCAGGTCTACTGGGGGATCCGATAAACTCATCTTT
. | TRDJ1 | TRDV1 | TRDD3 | CALGERSPRPYWGIWVPTTTDKLIF | TGTGCTCTTGGGGAACGAAGTCCGAGGCCCTACTGGGGGATATGGGTTCCAACAACCACCGATAAACTCATCTTT
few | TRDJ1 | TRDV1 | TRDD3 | CALGESSRWGIVDKLIF | TGTGCTCTTGGGGAATCTTCCCGCTGGGGGATAGTCGATAAACTCATCTTT
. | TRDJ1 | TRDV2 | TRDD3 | CATSFWGIRRGDKLIF | TGTGCCACTTCGTTCTGGGGGATACGTAGGGGCGATAAACTCATCTTT